These T cell receptor beta chains were read from a single sample in a study of T cell responses to AZD1222 COVID-19 vaccine. Data came from immunoSEQ multiplex PCR; TCRdb stores just in-frame clones and leaves some out. The sample lists more than 95,000 clones; roughly 88% were seen once. Material: peripheral blood, obtained on day 0 of AZD1222 vaccination. The receptors stem from an adult in good health. The CDR3 runs from the conserved cysteine through the conserved F or W. Fields, in order: clone size, J gene, D gene, V gene, CDR3 protein, CDR3 DNA. A D gene is named only where the DNA matches it firmly. Clone size, where shown, is once, few, many, or a class for clones that have expanded.

- | TRBJ2-2 | - | TRBV27 | CASSPTGRVAGELFF | TGTGCCAGCAGTCCGACAGGGAGGGTCGCCGGGGAGCTGTTTTTT
- | TRBJ2-3 | - | TRBV5-1 | CASSLENSDTQYF | TGCGCCAGCAGCTTGGAGAATTCAGATACGCAGTATTTT
few | TRBJ1-2 | - | TRBV5-1 | CASSPSVNPNYGYTF | TGCGCCAGCAGCCCGTCCGTAAACCCTAACTATGGCTACACCTTC
- | TRBJ1-1 | - | TRBV5-1 | CASSRDSNTEAFF | TGCGCCAGCAGTCGGGACTCGAACACTGAAGCTTTCTTT
- | TRBJ1-2 | - | TRBV2 | CASRRDPSANYGYTF | TGTGCCAGCAGACGGGACCCATCTGCTAACTATGGCTACACCTTC
- | TRBJ1-4 | - | TRBV19 | CASSILDGNEKLFF | TGTGCCAGTAGTATCCTCGACGGGAATGAAAAACTGTTTTTT
once | TRBJ2-1 | TRBD1 | TRBV4-3 | CASSQEPEDRNYNEQFF | TGCGCCAGCAGCCAAGAACCCGAGGACAGGAATTACAATGAGCAGTTCTTC
- | TRBJ2-3 | - | TRBV30 | CAWSGTDTQYF | TGTGCCTGGAGTGGAACAGATACGCAGTATTTT
- | TRBJ2-1 | - | TRBV19 | CASSRISNEQFF | TGTGCCAGTAGTAGGATTTCGAATGAGCAGTTCTTC
- | TRBJ2-5 | - | TRBV6-6 | CASSRPQGGGETQYF | TGTGCCAGCAGTAGACCTCAGGGAGGGGGAGAGACCCAGTACTTC
once | TRBJ1-2 | - | TRBV6-2/TRBV6-3 | CASSYSWGASGYTF | TGTGCCAGCAGTTACTCTTGGGGCGCGAGCGGCTACACCTTC
few | TRBJ1-6 | - | TRBV28 | CASSLTHAGSNSPLHF | TGTGCCAGCAGCCTTACCCACGCAGGTTCAAATTCACCCCTCCACTTT
- | TRBJ2-3 | TRBD1 | TRBV28 | CASSLRDRDTQYF | TGTGCCAGCAGTTTACGGGACAGAGATACGCAGTATTTT
few | TRBJ1-3 | - | TRBV7-9 | CASRYLRDTRSGNTIYF | TGTGCCAGCAGATATCTAAGGGACACTCGCTCTGGAAACACCATATATTTT
once | TRBJ2-2 | - | TRBV4-2 | CASSQRRSSTGELFF | TGTGCCAGCAGCCAAAGGCGGAGTTCCACCGGGGAGCTGTTTTTT
- | TRBJ1-1 | - | TRBV7-9 | CASSLQPEAEAFF | TGTGCCAGCAGCCTCCAACCTGAAGCTGAAGCTTTCTTT
- | TRBJ1-6 | - | TRBV9 | CASSVAGLGNSPLHF | TGTGCCAGCAGCGTAGCGGGTCTGGGTAATTCACCCCTCCACTTT
few | TRBJ2-3 | - | TRBV9 | CASSSAITGDTQYF | TGTGCCAGCAGCTCGGCGATCACTGGAGATACGCAGTATTTT